This TCR beta chain stems from a study of blood T cells in healthy people across ages. A second roughly 6 to 12 cycle PCR used barcoded and J-beta primers. TCRdb ran MiXCR on the 5' RACE reads and lists one entry per CDR3 protein. The repertoire has more than 800,000 distinct CDR3 sequences, 35% to 50% of them found once; the top ten carry approximately 19%. The table lists this clonotype with a few counts. Sequencing was done on a sample of blood. This sequence originates from a woman in her sixties or seventies in good health.

CDR3 protein: CSARDPSRDEQYF. The CDR3 nucleotides read TGCAGTGCTAGGGATCCTTCAAGGGACGAGCAGTACTTC. The chain is built from TRBV20-1 and TRBJ2-4; no clear D. The DNA end is a closer match to TRBJ2-7, so the J assignment may be wrong. The CDR3 extends over 13 amino acids. The germline V gene has CDR1 DFQATT and CDR2 SNEGSKA (reference sequence).